A single sample is the source of the 22 T cell receptor beta chains below, sequenced in a study of T cell responses to AZD1222 COVID-19 vaccine. TCRdb's copy holds only in-frame clones and misses some; the assay was immunoSEQ multiplex PCR. The sample shows some 130,000 clones, 70% to 90% of them seen only once. Sequenced material: peripheral blood, taken on day 0 of AZD1222 vaccination. The receptor set was obtained from an adult in good health.

This clone came up a few times. V and J are TRBV7-9 and TRBJ1-2, with D tentatively TRBD1 (5 bases). The CDR3 length is 15 residues. V gave up 5 bases and J gave up 4 bases, with 17 bases separating them. Germline CDR1 SEHNR, CDR2 FQNEAQ (reference sequence). In DNA form, the CDR3 reads TGTGCCAGCAGCCGAGCCGGGACGGCGGGCTATGGCTACACCTTC. Amino acid sequence: CASSRAGTAGYGYTF. The full variable domain, with the rest looked up from reference TRBV7-9 and TRBJ1-2, is DTGVSQNPRHKITKRGQNVTFRCDPISEHNRLYWYRQTLGQGPEFLTYFQNEAQLEKSRLLSDRFSAERPKGSFSTLEIQRTEQGDSAMYLCASSRAGTAGYGYTFGSGTRLTVV.

This chain links TRBV7-2 with TRBJ2-7; the match to TRBD1 covers 7 bases. V lost 4 bases and J lost 13; bases outside the gene matches: 13. The CDR3 contains 13 residues. Germline V CDR1 and CDR2: SGHTA, FQGNSA. CDR3 coding DNA: TGTGCCAGCAGCTCCCCATCACCGGGACAGAGATACTTC. Its protein product is CASSSPSPGQRYF. Full variable domain (rest looked up from reference TRBV7-2 and TRBJ2-7): GAGVSQSPSNKVTEKGKDVELRCDPISGHTALYWYRQSLGQGLEFLIYFQGNSAPDKSGLPSDRFSAERTGGSVSTLTIQRTQQEDSAVYLCASSSPSPGQRYFGPGTRLTVT.

This clone was seen only once. The chain carries TRBV28 and TRBJ1-1, with unresolved D. Germline CDR1 reads MDHEN; CDR2 reads SYDVKM. With 4 bases removed from V and 0 bases from J, the gap between germline ends came to 6 bases. This CDR3 has 13 amino acids. The CDR3 nucleotides are TGTGCCAGCAGTTCTACACTGAACACTGAAGCTTTCTTT. It encodes CASSSTLNTEAFF.

The chain carries TRBV19 and TRBJ2-7; 9 bases align to TRBD1. CDR1 and CDR2 (germline): LNHDA, SQIVND (reference sequence). The CDR3 runs to 14 residues. The J segment lost 5 bases and the V segment lost 6 bases, leaving 8 bases of the junction unmatched. In nucleotides, the CDR3 is TGTGCCAGTAGAACCGGGACAGGGCTCGACGAGCAGTACTTC. Translated: CASRTGTGLDEQYF.

The rearrangement joins TRBV6-7 to TRBJ1-1; D is unclear. TRBV6-7 has ORF status, its function being uncertain. This CDR3 comprises 11 residues. Trimming removed 6 bases at V and 8 bases at J, with 10 bases between. The CDR3 sequence: CASSHGREAFF. CDR3 bases: TGTGCCAGCAGCCACGGGAGGGAAGCTTTCTTT.

The genes are TRBV5-1 and TRBJ1-4; possibly TRBD1 for D (5 bases). Trimming took 0 bases from V and 7 from J, leaving 13 bases between them. Germline CDR1 is SGHRS and CDR2 is YFSETQ. This CDR3 region has 15 residues. CDR3 region: CASSLGWGNGEKLFF. The CDR3 DNA reads TGCGCCAGCAGCTTGGGTTGGGGGAATGGTGAAAAACTGTTTTTT.

The table lists this clone with a few counts. The chain employs TRBV7-8 and TRBJ1-3; 7 nucleotides align to TRBD1. Trimming removed 4 bases from V and 2 bases from J; junction bases left unmatched: 11. The germline V gene encodes CDR1 SGHVS and CDR2 FQNEAQ. This CDR3 is 17 amino acids long. The CDR3: CASSSTPVTGTGNTIYF. The CDR3 DNA reads TGTGCCAGCAGCTCAACTCCCGTGACAGGGACTGGAAACACCATATATTTT.

V gene TRBV7-9 combines with J gene TRBJ2-6; D is ambiguous. This CDR3 has 15 amino acids. Per germline, CDR1 SEHNR and CDR2 FQNEAQ (reference sequence). With 5 bases removed from V and 0 bases from J, the gap between germline ends came to 8 bases. CDR3 bases: TGTGCCAGCAGCCTTATTTTCTCTGGGGCCAACGTCCTGACTTTC. Encoded protein: CASSLIFSGANVLTF.

The chain links TRBV4-3 to TRBJ2-7; 8 nucleotides line up with TRBD1. There are 15 residues in the CDR3. V lost 1 base to trimming and J lost 6 bases; unmatched junction nucleotides: 8. CDR1 and CDR2 (germline): LGHNA, YSLEER. Here the CDR3 DNA reads TGCGCCAGCAGCCAAGTAAGACAGGGGACGTCCGAGCAGTACTTC. Translating gives CASSQVRQGTSEQYF.

V and J are TRBV5-1 and TRBJ2-1, with 8 bases aligning to TRBD1. With V trimmed by 5 bases and J by 2 bases, 3 bases remained unmatched. The length of the CDR3 is 14 residues. The germline V gene encodes CDR1 SGHRS and CDR2 YFSETQ. The CDR3 DNA follows: TGCGCCAGCAGTGGACAGGGAGCCTACAATGAGCAGTTCTTC. Amino acid sequence: CASSGQGAYNEQFF.

The CDR3 nucleotides read TGTGCCAGCAGCCGTTATAGCGGGGGGGCGCAGGAGACCCAGTACTTC. This sequence encodes CASSRYSGGAQETQYF. The chain couples TRBV9 to TRBJ2-5; 11 nucleotides line up with TRBD2. With V trimmed by 4 bases and J by 5 bases, 10 bases remained unmatched. Germline V CDR1 and CDR2: SGDLS, YYNGEE. The CDR3 covers 16 residues. The full variable domain, with the rest looked up from reference TRBV9 and TRBJ2-5, is DSGVTQTPKHLITATGQRVTLRCSPRSGDLSVYWYQQSLDQGLQFLIQYYNGEERAKGNILERFSAQQFPDLHSELNLSSLELGDSALYFCASSRYSGGAQETQYFGPGTRLLVL.

This chain uses TRBV2 with TRBJ1-5; D uncertain. Trimming removed 7 bases from V and 3 bases from J, with 16 bases in between. The CDR3 has 15 amino acids. Germline lookup yields CDR1 SNHLY and CDR2 FYNNEI. The CDR3 nucleotides are TGTGCCAGCATTCAGACTCCCTATACCAATCAGCCCCAGCATTTT. This sequence encodes CASIQTPYTNQPQHF. The full variable domain, its missing parts supplied by reference TRBV2 and TRBJ1-5, is EPEVTQTPSHQVTQMGQEVILRCVPISNHLYFYWYRQILGQKVEFLVSFYNNEISEKSEIFDDQFSVERPDGSNFTLKIRSTKLEDSAMYFCASIQTPYTNQPQHFGDGTRLSIL.

The rearrangement links TRBV20-1 to TRBJ1-2; 8 bases align to TRBD1. Per germline, CDR1 DFQATT and CDR2 SNEGSKA (reference sequence). This CDR3 is 11 amino acids long. V lost 3 bases and J lost 12; bases outside the gene matches: 6. Here the CDR3 reads CSARHRGGNTF. In DNA form, the CDR3 reads TGCAGTGCTAGGCACAGGGGGGGAAACACCTTC.

The V gene is TRBV7-9, the J gene TRBJ2-1; D is perhaps TRBD1 (6 bases). The CDR3 has 13 residues. Germline V CDR1 and CDR2: SEHNR, FQNEAQ (reference sequence). V was shortened by 5 bases and J by 6 bases, with 11 bases between the two germline ends. In DNA, the CDR3 is TGTGCCAGCAGCCCCCCGGACAGCAATGAGCAGTTCTTC. Its translation: CASSPPDSNEQFF.

The chain couples TRBV3-1 (or the pseudogene TRBV3-2) to TRBJ1-5; D is uncertain. The germline CDR1 and CDR2 sequences are LGHDT and YNNKEL (reference sequence). The V gene lost 3 bases and the J gene lost 0 bases, with 9 bases spanning the gap. CDR3 length: 15 amino acids. For the CDR3, the DNA is TGTGCCAGCAGCCAGCGGGCTAATAGCAATCAGCCCCAGCATTTT. Its translation is CASSQRANSNQPQHF.

V is TRBV7-2 and J is TRBJ2-7; D gene ambiguous. The CDR3 extends over 14 amino acids. V lost 1 base, J lost 5 bases, and 12 bases lay in between. The V gene's germline CDR1 is SGHTA and CDR2 FQGNSA. This CDR3 is CASSLVGWGNEQYF. The CDR3 nucleotides are TGTGCCAGCAGCTTAGTGGGGTGGGGAAACGAGCAGTACTTC.

The chain combines TRBV2 with TRBJ1-1; no firm D call. Trimming removed 4 bases from V and 5 bases from J, with 11 bases in between. The CDR3 covers 13 residues. CDR1 is SNHLY, CDR2 FYNNEI, per germline. DNA of the CDR3: TGTGCCAGCAGTGTCGGATCGGGGACTGAAGCTTTCTTT. It codes for CASSVGSGTEAFF.

This clone turned up a few times. The chain is built from TRBV2 and TRBJ1-1, with D unresolved. Germline CDR1 and CDR2: SNHLY and FYNNEI. CDR3 length: 13 residues. V was cut by 6 bases and J by 2 bases, with 10 bases left in between. The CDR3 is CASSLTHNTEAFF. The CDR3 DNA reads as TGTGCCAGCAGCCTTACACACAACACTGAAGCTTTCTTT.

The rearrangement joins TRBV15 to TRBJ1-2; perhaps TRBD1 as D (5 bases). The germline gives CDR1 LNHNV, CDR2 YYDKDF (reference sequence). The V gene lost 1 base and the J gene lost 8 bases, with 14 bases spanning the gap. The CDR3 runs 14 residues. The chain's CDR3 is CATSRVGQPSGYTF. The CDR3, as DNA: TGTGCCACCAGCAGAGTAGGACAACCCTCGGGCTACACCTTC.

This clone was observed a few times. This same CDR3 is encoded by further DNA sequences in the sample. The V call is TRBV7-2, the J call TRBJ2-3; TRBD2 might be the D (5 bases). The CDR3 runs to 13 residues. Trimming took 5 bases from V and 4 from J, leaving 10 bases between them. From germline, CDR1 is SGHTA and CDR2 FQGNSA. CDR3 amino acids: CASSLGAPDTQYF. The CDR3 region has the DNA TGTGCCAGCAGCCTGGGAGCCCCAGATACGCAGTATTTT.

This clone has more than one count but fewer than ten. This chain connects TRBV3-1 (or the pseudogene TRBV3-2) to TRBJ1-3; no clear D gene. The CDR3 sequence is 14 residues long. Trimming removed 4 bases at V and 0 bases at J, with 7 bases between. CDR1 LGHDT and CDR2 YNNKEL come from the germline V gene (reference sequence). The CDR3 sequence is CASSLLSSGNTIYF. The CDR3 DNA follows: TGTGCCAGCAGCCTACTAAGCTCTGGAAACACCATATATTTT.

This clone was seen once. The chain links TRBV28 to TRBJ1-6, with a tentative D call TRBD1 (5 bases). The CDR3 has 16 amino acids. CDR1 MDHEN and CDR2 SYDVKM come from the germline V gene. Trimming removed 1 base at V and 9 bases at J, with 16 bases between. In nucleotides, the CDR3 is TGTGCCAGCAGTTTATATTCTGGGGCTAATGGTTCACCCCTCCACTTT. It yields the protein CASSLYSGANGSPLHF.